This T cell receptor (beta chain) is from a study of response to subunit inactivated influenza vaccine. Per germline, CDR1 SGHDT and CDR2 YYEEEE. Unmatched junction bases numbered 14, after V lost 4 bases and J lost 4 bases. CDR3 size: 16 residues. Each CDR3 protein is one row after TCRdb ran MiXCR on the RT-PCR reads. The sample shows 600,000 to 700,000 distinct CDR3 sequences, 14% of them seen only once. This rearrangement joins TRBV5-6 to TRBJ2-7, with 7 positions matching TRBD2. Here the sequenced sample was PBMCs from blood, taken less than 15 days before vaccination. The sequence was obtained from a man aged 45-65 years who received an inactivated influenza vaccine. The DNA for the CDR3 is TGTGCCAGCAGCATCCCTGCTGGCGGGAGTGGGTACGAGCAGTACTTC. This codes for CASSIPAGGSGYEQYF.